This entry describes one T cell receptor (beta chain). Its antigen is still unknown. Within one base of it there is no much larger clone, and no base qualities were kept. V is cut by 7 bases and J by 2 bases, and the space between the germline ends is 18 bases. The germline V gene sets CDR1 to SNHLY and CDR2 to FYNNEI. Spanning cysteine to phenylalanine, the CDR3 consists of 16 amino acids. Of the read, only the CDR3 DNA is kept; its 48 bases are in frame from base 1. The entry originates in a study of cytomegalovirus exposure and HLA in healthy donors (dated by TCRdb to about 2017). A note on the overall study: In an earlier analysis of 587 of the donors, around 290 Gb of sequence data and 100 million or so unique TCR beta sequences from some 170 million T cells were reported. Roughly 300 gigabases of sequencing data and tens of millions of unique TCR sequences were included in an early release covering 500 to 750 HLA-typed donors. The genetic ancestry cluster associated with self-reported Caucasian donors included around 76% of the 350 to 500 genotyped donors. The study was designed to test whether signatures of past pathogen exposure could be identified by cataloging public T cell receptors. The study used immunosequencing to profile the T cell repertoires of around 600 subjects and linked those repertoires to cytomegalovirus serostatus. A separate validation cohort of more than 100 different subjects was used in addition to the approximately 640-subject first cohort. The study combined high-throughput TCR immunosequencing, statistical association of individual TCRs with disease status, and machine learning to predict cytomegalovirus infection status. In a later analysis, previously published TCR beta repertoires from 666 donors were re-analyzed and high-resolution HLA genotyping was added so that TCR occurrence patterns could be studied. Rather than drawing on any new phenotypic data, the later analysis identified candidate immune exposures from TCR beta sequences and the way those sequences occurred across donors. An earlier analysis of 500 to 650 of the donors applied high-throughput TCR beta sequencing to assess whether each TCR beta V gene segment acted as functional or pseudogenic. Alongside the repertoire data, information on donor age, sex, ethnicity and CMV serostatus was compiled. A later genetic analysis took genome-wide SNP genotypes for about 55% of the 666 donors and used that subset as a discovery cohort. Every repertoire in the discovery cohort had been generated on one and the same sequencing platform. Class I and class II HLA loci were covered by the typing at four-digit resolution. The number of typed donors differed by locus: 629-630 for A, B, C, DRB1 and DQB1; approximately 530 for DQA1; over 600 for DPA1; and around 450 for DPB1. Several DR-DQ haplotypes were treated as single units for association and clustering because of strong linkage in the cohort. Across 398 genotyped donors of the cohort, an average of about 200,000 unique TCR beta nucleotide sequences per donor were sequenced, and approximately 17% of those sequences were non-productive. What the work shows at the level of the full study, not this receptor alone: Several of the top co-occurrence clusters appeared to be linked to parvovirus B19, influenza, CMV and Epstein-Barr virus, according to a later analysis. The classifier was reported to diagnose cytomegalovirus status with high specificity and sensitivity in both the original and validation cohorts. A group of highly shared sequence variants was considered likely to be a technical artifact of the sequencing pipeline. The 87-base-pair reads could not distinguish some IMGT-functional V segments, including TRBV6-2 and TRBV6-3, so those segments were excluded. Specific HLA alleles were associated with some 15,000 TCR beta sequences at a false discovery rate of 0.05 in a later analysis. A further reported finding was that TCR beta sequences accurately predicted the HLA-A and HLA-B alleles for most subjects in the first cohort. V-gene and J-gene trimming of TCR beta chains was associated with a missense DCLRE1C variant in a later genetic analysis, and the association was replicated in an independent cohort. Most CMV-associated TCR beta chains appeared to be HLA-restricted in a later analysis, and the HLA associations seemed to be driven largely by CMV exposure. Correlated functional status among segregating V segments might be attributable to linkage disequilibrium, but an unknown experimental factor could not be ruled out. In the study, 164 TCR beta chains were listed as associated with cytomegalovirus. The authors suggested that the approach could potentially be generalized to other disease states and immunological phenotypes. Immune exposure information for the cohort was limited to CMV serostatus. Because counts were too low, seventeen rarely observed V segments, including chromosome 9 orphons, were excluded from the earlier analysis of 587 of the donors. This cohort had only TCR beta chains sequenced, and the lack of alpha or paired-chain data limited which features could be detected. In a later genetic analysis, fewer N-insertions in productive TCRs were reported among donors in an Asian-associated ancestry cluster than the roughly 640-donor mean. Compared with equally common non-associated chains, HLA-associated TCR beta chains in a later analysis were more clonally expanded and had lower generation probabilities. Assigning TCR associations to individual alleles was difficult when HLA alleles, especially DR and DQ, strongly co-occurred. Most TCR sequences were seen in very few donors, while some public TCRs were found in many individuals. According to a later analysis, TCR association rates differed among HLA loci, with DRB1 alleles showing the most associated TCRs and HLA-C alleles showing the fewest. In vitro tests confirmed that a few of the cytomegalovirus-associated TCR beta chains recognize cytomegalovirus antigens. Because some donors lacked HLA typing at each locus, the association tests relied only on the typed subset. Sequencing depth was assumed to be roughly uniform across donors in the presence/absence analyses, though that assumption may not hold. In an earlier analysis of over 550 of the donors, most TCR beta V segments were observed in productive rearrangements about 90% or about 30% of the time, broadly matching IMGT annotations.

The cohort was made up of about 670 healthy bone marrow donors. At the time of sampling, all cohort members were nominally healthy, though unrecorded immune exposures were likely present. The donor tested CMV seropositive, placing the donor among the 250 to 350 seropositive members of the cohort. Every donor gave a peripheral blood sample, and the peripheral blood mononuclear cells from that sample were used for TCR beta sequencing. Genomic DNA was extracted from the blood cell samples with the Qiagen DNeasy Blood Extraction Kit. To prepare the library, the immunoSEQ multiplex PCR assay was applied. The multiplex PCR relied on a mix of 60 forward primers for TCR Vbeta segments and 13 reverse primers for TCR Jbeta segments. The CDR3 region of rearranged TCR beta genes was amplified from genomic DNA by a multiplex PCR assay. The amplified TCR beta libraries were sequenced on the Illumina HiSeq System as 87-base-pair reads. The source study handled its data this way. In a later analysis, roughly 80 million unique TCR beta chains were counted across the 500 to 700 repertoires, and roughly 11 million of these chains were shared by at least two donors. Raw reads were error-corrected and collapsed into unique sequences by a nearest-neighbor algorithm in which closely related sequences were merged to remove PCR and sequencing errors. V, D and J gene segments were assigned by aligning CDR3 sequences to IMGT reference sequences. Each retained sequence needed at least a six-nucleotide match to both a V gene segment and a J gene segment. A rearrangement was called productive if the CDR3 had no stop codons and remained in frame with V and J, and every other rearrangement was called non-productive. CDR3 was defined by IMGT convention, running from the second conserved V-encoded cysteine to the conserved J-encoded phenylalanine. Sequences without an unambiguous match to a single V gene segment were excluded from the earlier analysis of 500 to 700 of the donors. An earlier analysis of 587 of the donors classified V segments as functional when productive rearrangements were above 56.7% and as segregating when the standard deviation between donors was above 5%. A statistical classification framework was built for diagnosing cytomegalovirus status from the catalog of TCR beta chain sequences. V and J gene assignment, in a later analysis, came from comparing TCR nucleotide sequences with IMGT/GENE-DB human TR gene sequences. The TCRdist pipeline was used in a later analysis to assign CDR3 sequences and most-parsimonious VDJ recombination scenarios. In a later analysis, each TCR beta chain was defined by its CDR3 amino acid sequence together with its V-gene family, and reads without a unique V-gene family were excluded. A later analysis removed 550 to 700 highly shared, low-generation-probability nucleotide sequences to deal with suspected cross-contamination and a sequencing artifact. A later analysis calculated a clonal expansion index for each public chain from normalized within-repertoire ranks of inferred template counts. In a later analysis, generation probabilities were computed using a VDJ recombination model fitted to out-of-frame rearrangements, and the results were checked against IGoR. In a later analysis, hypergeometric tests were used to score TCR-TCR, TCR-HLA and TCR-CMV co-occurrence, with a repertoire-size bias correction applied to TCR pairs. To estimate false discovery rates, a later analysis permuted the HLA or CMV assignments 20 times. In a later analysis, co-occurring TCRs were grouped using DBSCAN, and TCRdist sequence similarity was added for clustering within HLA-allele-positive subsets. For co-occurrence clustering, repertoires with fewer than 30,000 or more than 120,000 public chains were excluded, along with four or five repertoires with anomalous nucleotide sharing. TCRdb took this table from immuneACCESS and kept in-frame rearrangements with V and J called. Such tables lack part of the clones; where checked against another copy, unresolved V genes explain under half of the gap, and the rest is unexplained. V and J calls and clone size are those listed in that table; D and trimming were worked out from the DNA. Recorded for this sample are 160,000 or so clones; about 80% of them occurred a single time. Together, the top ten hold under 8% of the sample.

Material for sequencing was PBMCs. This TCR was sampled from a man aged 40-49 years in good health and CMV-seropositive. The rearranged chain carries TRBV2 and TRBJ1-5, with TRBD1 perhaps the D gene, on 5 matching bases. The CDR3 has the sequence CASNPTGEVGNQPQHF. The DNA sequence is as follows: TGTGCCAGCAACCCCACGGGGGAGGTGGGCAATCAGCCCCAGCATTTT. The variable domain in full, with residues beyond the CDR3 obtained from the reference TRBV2 and TRBJ1-5 genes, is EPEVTQTPSHQVTQMGQEVILRCVPISNHLYFYWYRQILGQKVEFLVSFYNNEISEKSEIFDDQFSVERPDGSNFTLKIRSTKLEDSAMYFCASNPTGEVGNQPQHFGDGTRLSIL.